The clone carrying this T cell receptor beta chain has just a few counts. Its target is unknown. The sample belongs to a study of cytomegalovirus exposure and HLA in healthy donors. At the level of the study: Counted in an early data release were roughly 81 million unique TCRs from HLA-typed donors.

Study-level findings and limits: TCR association rates varied by HLA locus in a later analysis, with DRB1 highest and HLA-C lowest.

CDR1 and CDR2 from the germline V gene are MNHNS and SASEGT. V shed 11 bases and J shed 2 bases, with 12 bases lying between them. The CDR3 extends over 12 amino acids. The PCR ran on 60 Vbeta and 13 Jbeta primers. Clones were sequenced by immunoSEQ multiplex PCR, and TCRdb holds only the in-frame ones, with some missing. The sample shows approximately 84,000 clones, 65% to 75% of them seen only once. The specimen was PBMCs. The genes are TRBV6-1 and TRBJ1-2; TRBD1 might be the D (6 bases). This sequence was found in a man aged 40-50 years in good health and CMV-seropositive. CDR3 sequence reads: CASHRENYGYTF. In nucleotides, the CDR3 is TGTGCCTCACACAGGGAGAACTATGGCTACACCTTC.